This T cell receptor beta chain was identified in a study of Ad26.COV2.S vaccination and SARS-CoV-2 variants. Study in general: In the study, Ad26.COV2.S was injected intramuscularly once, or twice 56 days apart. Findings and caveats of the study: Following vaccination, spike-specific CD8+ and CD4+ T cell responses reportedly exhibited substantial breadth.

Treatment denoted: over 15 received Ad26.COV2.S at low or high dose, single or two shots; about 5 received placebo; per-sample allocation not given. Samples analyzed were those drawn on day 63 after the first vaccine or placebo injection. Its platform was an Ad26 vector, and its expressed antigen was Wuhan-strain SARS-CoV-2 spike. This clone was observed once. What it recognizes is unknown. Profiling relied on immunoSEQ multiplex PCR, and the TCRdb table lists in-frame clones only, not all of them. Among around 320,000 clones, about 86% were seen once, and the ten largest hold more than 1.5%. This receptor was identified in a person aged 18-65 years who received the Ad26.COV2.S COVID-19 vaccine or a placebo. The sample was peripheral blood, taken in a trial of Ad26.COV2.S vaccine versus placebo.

CDR3 region: CASSPKLTGEGHNEQFF. In nucleotides, the CDR3 is TGTGCCAGCAGCCCCAAGCTCACCGGCGAGGGACACAATGAGCAGTTCTTC. The chain employs TRBV9 and TRBJ2-1, with D possibly being TRBD1 or TRBD2 (5 bases each). There are 17 residues in the CDR3. Germline CDR1 reads SGDLS; CDR2 reads YYNGEE. The V gene lost 4 bases and the J gene lost 5 bases, with 22 bases spanning the gap.